This TCR beta chain came from a study of cytomegalovirus exposure and HLA in healthy donors. The wider study: Early release data held roughly 90 million unique TCRs from HLA-typed donors. Regarding the study as a whole: Cytomegalovirus-associated TCR beta chains were listed, numbering 150 to 200. Later analysis showed TCR association rates varying by HLA locus, highest for DRB1 and lowest for HLA-C.

Both 60 Vbeta primers and 13 Jbeta primers went into the PCR. Source study methods: Among the unique TCR beta chains that a later analysis counted, 70 million to 85 million in all, 10 million to 13 million were shared. The protocol was immunoSEQ multiplex PCR, while the TCRdb copy is restricted to in-frame clones and leaves out a portion. The DNA gave D and trimming, while V, J and clone size come from that table. The table records some 130,000 clones, about 78% of them present only once. A remark on this clone: As yet, its antigen is unknown.

This receptor was taken from a female donor in good health and CMV-seronegative. The sequencing input was PBMCs.

The CDR3 is CASSEPGRDNEQFF. The CDR3 DNA reads TGTGCCAGCAGTGAACCCGGGAGGGACAATGAGCAGTTCTTC. The chain joins TRBV25-1 to TRBJ2-1; 8 nucleotides match TRBD2. The ends lost 2 bases at V and 5 bases at J; junction bases unmatched: 2. The CDR3 is 14 residues long. Germline lookup yields CDR1 MGHDK and CDR2 SYGVNS.